These T cell receptor beta chains were read from a single sample in a study of cytomegalovirus exposure and HLA in healthy donors. Assay used: immunoSEQ multiplex PCR; TCRdb lists only in-frame clones, some missing. The sample has 100,000 to 150,000 clones. The sample consisted of PBMCs. The receptors were sampled from a woman aged 35 to 49 in good health and CMV-seropositive. Both conserved end residues are part of each CDR3. The D gene is left open where the match is weak.

D,J,length,V,CDR3,DNA
.,TRBJ1-5,12,TRBV30,CAGSGGNQPQHF,TGTGCCGGTAGCGGTGGCAATCAGCCCCAGCATTTT
TRBD1,TRBJ2-5,13,TRBV28,CASRRGQGAGQYF,TGTGCCAGCAGAAGGGGACAGGGGGCCGGCCAGTACTTC
TRBD1,TRBJ1-1,15,TRBV19,CASSMWGDRGDQAFF,TGTGCCAGTAGTATGTGGGGGGACAGGGGGGACCAAGCTTTCTTT
.,TRBJ2-7,11,TRBV19,CASSIGGEQYF,TGTGCCAGTAGTATTGGCGGAGAGCAGTACTTC
TRBD1,TRBJ1-2,15,TRBV7-2,CASSTRQGGPEGYTF,TGTGCCAGCAGCACCCGACAGGGGGGGCCCGAGGGCTACACCTTC
.,TRBJ2-7,17,TRBV10-2,CASSESRTGGSFHEQYF,TGCGCCAGCAGTGAGTCGAGAACAGGCGGTTCTTTCCACGAGCAGTACTTC
.,TRBJ2-7,17,TRBV12-5,CASGLPRAIGKEYEQYF,TGTGCTAGTGGTTTGCCCCGGGCCATCGGGAAAGAGTACGAGCAGTACTTC
.,TRBJ1-5,13,TRBV27,CASKEDSNQPQHF,TGTGCCAGCAAGGAGGATAGCAATCAGCCCCAGCATTTT
.,TRBJ2-6,17,TRBV7-3,CASSLGPRQDGANVLTF,TGTGCCAGCAGCTTAGGGCCCCGCCAGGATGGGGCCAACGTCCTGACTTTC
.,TRBJ2-5,14,TRBV7-9,CASSPQAGEETQYF,TGTGCCAGCAGCCCCCAGGCAGGGGAAGAGACCCAGTACTTC
TRBD1,TRBJ1-2,14,TRBV2,CASSPYRGFRGYTF,TGTGCCAGCAGTCCCTACAGGGGATTTCGGGGCTACACCTTC
.,TRBJ2-1,11,TRBV29-1,CSVVLYNEQFF,TGCAGCGTTGTCCTCTACAATGAGCAGTTCTTC
TRBD2,TRBJ2-1,16,TRBV28,CASRNPGLAGVNEQFF,TGTGCCAGCAGGAATCCGGGACTAGCGGGAGTTAATGAGCAGTTCTTC
TRBD2,TRBJ2-7,15,TRBV13,CASSRAGTSGVEQYF,TGTGCCAGCAGCCGCGCCGGGACTAGCGGGGTAGAGCAGTACTTC
TRBD1,TRBJ1-2,13,TRBV25-1,CASSELGQYGYTF,TGTGCCAGCAGTGAGCTGGGACAGTATGGCTACACCTTC
TRBD1,TRBJ1-2,14,TRBV7-2,CASSRQGENYGYTF,TGTGCCAGCAGCCGACAGGGAGAGAACTATGGCTACACCTTC
.,TRBJ1-3,14,TRBV27,CASSLSYSGNTIYF,TGTGCCAGCAGTCTGTCCTACTCTGGAAACACCATATATTTT
.,TRBJ1-2,14,TRBV28,CASSRDTMGYGYTF,TGTGCCAGCAGCCGGGACACAATGGGCTATGGCTACACCTTC
.,TRBJ1-2,14,TRBV6-1,CASRIGQTDYGYTF,TGTGCCAGCAGGATCGGACAGACCGACTATGGCTACACCTTC
.,TRBJ2-7,12,TRBV2,CACKGSAYEQYF,TGTGCCTGCAAGGGGTCCGCCTACGAGCAGTACTTC
TRBD1,TRBJ1-1,15,TRBV6-6,CASSLSGGWDTEAFF,TGTGCCAGCAGCCTATCAGGGGGCTGGGACACTGAAGCTTTCTTT
TRBD1,TRBJ2-7,14,TRBV4-1,CASSPRDRDYEQYF,TGCGCCAGCAGCCCCCGGGACAGAGACTACGAGCAGTACTTC
TRBD2,TRBJ2-7,12,TRBV29-1,CSADISGAEQYF,TGCAGCGCCGACATCAGCGGGGCCGAGCAGTACTTC
.,TRBJ2-2,16,TRBV5-1,CASSLAPSVGTGELFF,TGCGCCAGCAGCTTGGCCCCTAGCGTAGGCACCGGGGAGCTGTTTTTT
TRBD1,TRBJ1-2,16,TRBV27,CASSFWSGQGFGGYTF,TGTGCCAGCAGTTTTTGGTCGGGACAGGGGTTCGGAGGCTACACCTTC
.,TRBJ1-1,12,TRBV19,CASRDRNTEAFF,TGTGCCAGTAGGGACAGGAACACTGAAGCTTTCTTT
.,TRBJ1-1,14,TRBV5-4,CASSLGGENTEAFF,TGTGCCAGCAGCTTGGGGGGGGAGAACACTGAAGCTTTCTTT
.,TRBJ2-2,16,TRBV14,CASSQAVTRLTGELFF,TGTGCCAGCAGCCAAGCTGTGACTAGACTCACCGGGGAGCTGTTTTTT
TRBD1,TRBJ1-2,15,TRBV19,CASKPGQGTNYGYTF,TGTGCCAGTAAACCGGGACAGGGAACTAACTATGGCTACACCTTC
TRBD1,TRBJ1-1,13,TRBV7-3,CASSFSTGEEAFF,TGTGCCAGCAGCTTTTCGACAGGGGAGGAAGCTTTCTTT
TRBD1,TRBJ2-7,15,TRBV6-5,CASSWGTGDFTEQYF,TGTGCCAGCAGTTGGGGGACAGGGGATTTTACGGAGCAGTACTTC
TRBD2,TRBJ2-7,14,TRBV6-1,CASSDRGGLYEQYF,TGTGCCAGCAGTGATCGGGGGGGTTTATACGAGCAGTACTTC
.,TRBJ1-1,12,TRBV21-1,CLGLFEHTEAFF,TGTTTGGGGCTTTTCGAACACACTGAAGCTTTCTTT
TRBD1,TRBJ2-5,15,TRBV13,CASSLRGGTGREQYF,TGTGCCAGCAGCTTACGCGGCGGGACAGGCCGGGAGCAGTACTTC
TRBD1,TRBJ2-7,14,TRBV28,CASSLPGQFYEQYF,TGTGCCAGCAGTTTACCGGGACAGTTCTACGAGCAGTACTTC
.,TRBJ2-2,17,TRBV19,CASSIMAGILRTGELFF,TGTGCCAGTAGTATTATGGCCGGGATTCTCCGCACCGGGGAGCTGTTTTTT
TRBD1,TRBJ1-2,13,TRBV19,CASSEDRGTGYTF,TGTGCCAGTAGCGAGGACAGGGGAACTGGCTACACCTTC
.,TRBJ2-5,16,TRBV19,CASSNRSQGTRKTQYF,TGTGCCAGTAGTAACCGGAGTCAGGGGACGAGGAAGACCCAGTACTTC
TRBD1,TRBJ2-1,13,TRBV6-1,CATNRDRGREQFF,TGTGCCACCAACCGGGACAGGGGTCGGGAGCAGTTCTTC
.,TRBJ1-5,12,TRBV7-8,CASSLRGQPQHF,TGTGCCAGCAGCCTGAGGGGGCAGCCCCAGCATTTT
TRBD1,TRBJ2-3,15,TRBV6-5,CASISGGAGTDTQYF,TGTGCCAGCATCTCAGGGGGCGCGGGCACAGATACGCAGTATTTT
.,TRBJ1-2,13,TRBV10-3,CAMTRDSDYGYTF,TGTGCCATGACCAGGGATTCGGACTATGGCTACACCTTC
TRBD1,TRBJ2-7,15,TRBV27,CASCLTGTGSYEQYF,TGTGCCAGCTGCCTAACCGGGACAGGGTCCTACGAGCAGTACTTC
TRBD1,TRBJ1-1,16,TRBV7-3,CASSPRTGARGTEAFF,TGTGCCAGCAGCCCGAGGACAGGCGCCCGAGGCACTGAAGCTTTCTTT
.,TRBJ2-7,13,TRBV28,CASKLGGFYEQYF,TGTGCCAGCAAACTTGGGGGGTTCTACGAGCAGTACTTC
.,TRBJ2-7,14,TRBV18,CASSLQVGAYEQYF,TGTGCCAGCTCATTACAGGTTGGGGCCTACGAGCAGTACTTC
TRBD1,TRBJ2-7,13,TRBV25-1,CASDGQGAYEQYF,TGTGCCAGCGACGGACAGGGAGCCTACGAGCAGTACTTC
TRBD1,TRBJ2-7,16,TRBV5-1,CASSSYSGTGGSEQYF,TGCGCCAGCAGCTCGTACTCCGGGACAGGGGGCTCCGAGCAGTACTTC
.,TRBJ1-4,14,TRBV9,CASTRSPSNEKLFF,TGTGCCAGCACTCGTAGCCCCTCTAATGAAAAACTGTTTTTT
TRBD1,TRBJ2-7,16,TRBV19,CASSMLGSGTAREQYF,TGTGCCAGTAGTATGTTGGGTTCTGGGACAGCCCGCGAGCAGTACTTC
TRBD2,TRBJ2-7,14,TRBV5-1,CASSPTSGSSEQYF,TGCGCCAGCTCCCCGACTAGCGGGAGTAGCGAGCAGTACTTC
.,TRBJ1-3,14,TRBV19,CASSHPTRENTIYF,TGTGCCAGTAGTCACCCGACCCGGGAGAACACCATATATTTT
.,TRBJ2-1,14,TRBV7-9,CASSLNSYYNEQFF,TGTGCCAGCAGCTTAAACTCGTACTACAATGAGCAGTTCTTC
TRBD1,TRBJ2-7,14,TRBV19,CASSMGTGLGEQYF,TGTGCCAGTAGTATGGGGACAGGGCTTGGCGAGCAGTACTTC
.,TRBJ2-5,15,TRBV2,CASTSGLGLLETQYF,TGTGCCAGCACATCAGGACTTGGGTTGTTGGAGACCCAGTACTTC
.,TRBJ2-7,12,TRBV27,CASSFPTYEQYF,TGTGCCAGCAGTTTCCCCACCTACGAGCAGTACTTC
.,TRBJ1-5,15,TRBV19,CASSIQQGRDQPQHF,TGTGCCAGTAGTATTCAACAGGGTAGAGATCAGCCCCAGCATTTT
TRBD1,TRBJ2-2,14,TRBV6-1,CATTDRGYTGELFF,TGTGCCACTACCGACAGGGGATACACCGGGGAGCTGTTTTTT
TRBD2,TRBJ2-1,15,TRBV18,CASSPGGDGNNEQFF,TGTGCCAGCTCACCGGGGGGGGACGGGAACAATGAGCAGTTCTTC
.,TRBJ2-1,13,TRBV5-4,CASRLDSYNEQFF,TGTGCCAGCAGGTTAGACTCTTACAATGAGCAGTTCTTC